Listed here is a single T cell receptor beta chain. The antigen this receptor binds is unknown. The input lacks base qualities; no much larger clone sits a single base away. Ficoll-Paque density gradient centrifugation was the method used to isolate PBMCs. The reads were generated on an Illumina NovaSeq 6000. cDNA libraries for TCRalpha and TCRbeta were prepared by 5'RACE using constant-segment primers, with sample barcodes and unique molecular identifiers added. RNA was extracted from every sample with Trizol reagent. Amplification of the libraries took two PCR steps, and the second step added a second sample barcode plus Illumina TruSeq adapters. Libraries were sequenced on an Illumina NovaSeq with 2 x 150 bp paired-end reads. Under the source paper's analysis protocol: Demultiplexing of reads and collapsing into UMI-guided consensus sequences were performed with migec v1.2.7. Using mixcr v2.1.11, UMI consensuses were aligned to TRA and TRB V and J templates and then assembled into clonotypes. Expanded or contracted clonotypes were those called significant by both edgeR and NoisET, with noise models trained on biological replicates. For edgeR calls, a false discovery rate-adjusted p below 0.01 and a log2 fold-change threshold of 1 were applied. As an exploratory analysis of dynamics, max-normalized trajectories of the 1000 most abundant clonotypes were examined with PCA combined with hierarchical clustering. Separately sequenced CD4+ and CD8+ repertoires were used to assign the CD4 or CD8 phenotype of responding clones. TCRdb handled the public reads itself, with Q25 trimming in fastp and clone calling in MiXCR, and kept productive beta chains. CDR3 protein sequences are deduplicated, and each keeps its most common genes and DNA. In this record, the V and J calls reflect TCRdb's handling and not the investigators' own analysis. The sample table records approximately 100,000 distinct CDR3 sequences; approximately 15% of these occur just once. The top ten hold around 28% of the sample.

In the germline V gene (reference sequence), CDR1 corresponds to DFQATT and CDR2 to SNEGSKA. V and J are trimmed by 0 bases and 6 bases, and the gene matches miss 6 bases of the junction. The CDR3 numbers 16 residues from cysteine through phenylalanine. Here the CDR3 DNA is all that survives: 48 bases in frame from base 1. These data are taken from a study of T-cell memory formation after mild COVID-19 (dated by TCRdb to the early 2020s). With respect to the entire study: TCR sequence clusters from the two donors were largely donor specific. In a couple of donors, T-cell clones that expanded and contracted after mild COVID-19 were followed by sequencing TCRalpha and TCRbeta repertoires longitudinally. The cohort comprised two young, previously healthy adult volunteers, one female and one male.

The investigation overall reported the following: Whether the second-wave clones peaking on day 37 were SARS-CoV-2 specific was not confirmed. The study included only a couple of mild cases, and larger cohorts that include severe cases with pre-infection samples were judged to be necessary. Some responding clones were detected in pre-infection memory, suggesting pre-existing cross-reactive memory T cells joined the SARS-CoV-2 response. From day 15 to 85, contracting clones showed balanced CD4/CD8 phenotypes, whereas a second wave of clones that expanded from day 15 to 37 leaned towards CD4+. Contracting CD4+ clones appeared mostly in the CM and EM memory subsets, whereas CD8+ clones were enriched in EMRA.

The sequenced sample consisted of PBMCs or a T cell subset sorted from them (not recorded which). The chain couples TRBV20-1 to TRBJ2-2; the central 11 bases match TRBD2. The receptor comes from an adult woman who had mild COVID-19 (a few samples of this study predate the infection). The sample titles of this study are shuffled in the database, so cell type and time point are left out; the donor was told from shared clones. The CDR3 protein sequence reads: CSARDGTSGESGELFF. The DNA reads as follows: TGCAGTGCTAGAGACGGGACTAGCGGAGAATCCGGGGAGCTGTTTTTT.